One sample yielded the 24 T cell receptor beta chains listed below, sequenced in a study of blood T cell repertoires in COVID-19. Assay: immunoSEQ multiplex PCR; the TCRdb copy retains only in-frame clones and omits some. The data hold tens of thousands of clones, with 70% to 90% observed a single time. Sequencing input: peripheral blood. The source of these receptors is a human donor in a cohort sampled during active COVID-19.

This chain links TRBV2 with TRBJ2-5; possibly TRBD2 for D (6 bases). This CDR3 has 15 amino acids. Germline CDR1 reads SNHLY; CDR2 reads FYNNEI. Trimming shortened V by 4 bases and J by 1 base, and 13 bases separated the two germline ends. The CDR3 nucleotides are TGTGCCAGCAGTGGCGAGGAGGGGCTCCAAGAGACCCAGTACTTC. Translated, it gives CASSGEEGLQETQYF.

V and J are TRBV20-1 and TRBJ2-5; D is unresolved. Germline V CDR1 and CDR2: DFQATT, SNEGSKA (reference sequence). This CDR3 is 9 amino acids long. Trimming took off 8 bases at V and 5 bases at J, with 6 bases between the two ends. DNA of the CDR3: TGCAGTCAAGAGGAGACCCAGTACTTC. Its translation: CSQEETQYF.

V and J are TRBV4-1 and TRBJ2-7; 9 positions agree with TRBD2. V lost 0 bases to trimming and J lost 4 bases; unmatched junction nucleotides: 7. In germline, CDR1 is MGHRA, CDR2 YSYEKL. The CDR3 covers 16 residues. CDR3 loop: CASSQDRAGGPYEQYF. In DNA, the CDR3 is TGCGCCAGCAGCCAAGACAGAGCGGGGGGCCCTTACGAGCAGTACTTC.

The chain carries TRBV9 and TRBJ2-1, with 8 bases fitting TRBD1. With 6 bases clipped from V and 5 bases from J, the junction kept 13 bases outside the gene matches. This CDR3 comprises 16 residues. CDR1 and CDR2 (germline): SGDLS, YYNGEE. CDR3 residues: CASTYLDRATNNEQFF. The CDR3 DNA reads TGTGCCAGCACTTACCTGGACAGGGCAACAAACAATGAGCAGTTCTTC. The full variable domain, in which reference TRBV9 and TRBJ2-1 provide the parts outside the CDR3, is DSGVTQTPKHLITATGQRVTLRCSPRSGDLSVYWYQQSLDQGLQFLIQYYNGEERAKGNILERFSAQQFPDLHSELNLSSLELGDSALYFCASTYLDRATNNEQFFGPGTRLTVL.

This chain joins TRBV7-9 and TRBJ2-3, with unresolved D. Trimming pared 1 base from V and 6 bases from J, leaving 8 bases between. Germline V gene lookup returns CDR1 SEHNR and CDR2 FQNEAQ (reference sequence). The CDR3 runs 13 residues. CDR3: CASSLDPRDTQYF. The CDR3 bases are TGTGCCAGCAGCTTAGATCCCCGGGATACGCAGTATTTT.

In its sample, this clone was seen a few times. This chain joins TRBV18 and TRBJ1-1; 9 nucleotides agree with TRBD1. V trimming: 5 bases; J trimming: 5 bases; junction bases outside the gene matches: 6. Germline CDR1 reads KGHSH; CDR2 reads LQKENI. The CDR3 spans 14 residues. CDR3 nucleotide sequence: TGTGCCAGCTCAGGACAGGGGCGGGATACTGAAGCTTTCTTT. Protein: CASSGQGRDTEAFF.

J is TRBJ2-3 and V is TRBV6-2 or TRBV6-3; 7 positions agree with TRBD1. The junction had 1 base not matched to a gene; V was cut back by 6 bases and J by 1 base. CDR3 size: 13 residues. Germline CDR1 is MNHEY and CDR2 is SVGEGT. As DNA, the CDR3 is TGTGCCAGCAGCGACAGGGGCACAGATACGCAGTATTTT. This translates into CASSDRGTDTQYF.

J is TRBJ1-1 and V is TRBV6-6; 9 nucleotides align to TRBD1. Germline-derived CDR1 and CDR2 are MNHNY and SVGAGI (reference sequence). V dropped 11 bases and J dropped 0; count of bases not matched to a gene: 4. This CDR3 has 13 residues. CDR3 sequence: CAGGQGLNTEAFF. The CDR3 DNA reads TGTGCCGGGGGACAGGGCCTGAACACTGAAGCTTTCTTT.

This clone was counted only a few times. CDR3 sequence (DNA): TGTGCCAGCAGTCTTACAGGGGCAAGTGGCTACACCTTC. Protein sequence: CASSLTGASGYTF. The V call is TRBV6-5, the J call TRBJ1-2; 7 bases agree with TRBD1. Trimming removed 5 bases from V and 7 bases from J; junction bases left unmatched: 7. The CDR3 covers 13 residues. In germline, CDR1 is MNHEY, CDR2 SVGAGI.

The J gene is TRBJ2-3, the V gene TRBV5-1, with 12 nucleotides matching TRBD2. The CDR3 runs 15 residues. V shed 3 bases and J 7 bases; nucleotides not matched to a gene: 6. Per germline, CDR1 SGHRS and CDR2 YFSETQ. Here the CDR3 DNA reads TGCGCCAGCAGCTCGACTAGCGGGAGTTTGTATACGCAGTATTTT. Protein sequence: CASSSTSGSLYTQYF.

The rearrangement uses TRBV6-4 and TRBJ2-3; maybe TRBD2 (5 bases). The CDR3 runs 13 residues. Per germline, CDR1 MRHNA and CDR2 SNTAGT. V was clipped by 3 bases and J by 1 base, with 5 bases between them. This chain's CDR3 is CASSERGTDTQYF. CDR3 bases: TGTGCCAGCAGTGAGCGGGGCACAGATACGCAGTATTTT.

The rearrangement links TRBV7-9 to TRBJ1-2; TRBD1 is a possible D gene (5 bases). This CDR3 spans 16 amino acids. In germline, CDR1 is SEHNR, CDR2 FQNEAQ (reference sequence). The V end was cut by 8 bases, the J end by 3 bases, with 22 bases between. The chain's CDR3 is CASFPVGGSADYGYTF. The CDR3 nucleotides read TGTGCCAGCTTCCCGGTCGGGGGATCAGCTGACTATGGCTACACCTTC. The complete variable domain, with remaining parts taken from reference TRBV7-9 and TRBJ1-2, reads DTGVSQNPRHKITKRGQNVTFRCDPISEHNRLYWYRQTLGQGPEFLTYFQNEAQLEKSRLLSDRFSAERPKGSFSTLEIQRTEQGDSAMYLCASFPVGGSADYGYTFGSGTRLTVV.

The genes are TRBV19 and TRBJ1-5, with D uncertain. Trimming cost V 0 bases and J 9 bases, with 9 bases left between them. This CDR3 spans 13 amino acids. Germline V gene lookup returns CDR1 LNHDA and CDR2 SQIVND (reference sequence). The CDR3: CASSIDVLRPQHF. The CDR3 bases are TGTGCCAGTAGTATAGATGTTCTAAGGCCCCAGCATTTT. The full variable domain, completed using reference TRBV19 and TRBJ1-5, is DGGITQSPKYLFRKEGQNVTLSCEQNLNHDAMYWYRQDPGQGLRLIYYSQIVNDFQKGDIAEGYSVSREKKESFPLTVTSAQKNPTAFYLCASSIDVLRPQHFGDGTRLSIL.

This chain links TRBV9 with TRBJ2-7, with 10 nucleotides matching TRBD2. With 2 bases clipped from V and 2 bases from J, the junction kept 1 base outside the gene matches. Germline CDR1 and CDR2: SGDLS and YYNGEE. This CDR3 is built from 14 residues. CDR3 amino acids: CASSVSGGPYEQYF. The CDR3 coding sequence is TGTGCCAGCAGCGTTAGCGGGGGGCCCTACGAGCAGTACTTC.

The CDR3: CASSWSGNQPQHF. Here the CDR3 DNA reads TGTGCCAGCAGTTGGAGTGGCAATCAGCCCCAGCATTTT. The genes are TRBV5-4 and TRBJ1-5; no reliable D call. The CDR3 covers 13 residues. Looked up from germline, CDR1 is SGHNT and CDR2 is YYREEE (reference sequence). Trimming took 5 bases from V and 2 from J, leaving 8 bases between them.

The gene calls are TRBV12-3 or TRBV12-4 and TRBJ2-7; D call uncertain. The ends were cut back, 5 bases at V and 2 bases at J, with 7 bases in the middle. CDR3 length equals 12 residues. The CDR3 loop reads CASSRQTYEQYF. The CDR3 nucleotides read TGTGCCAGCAGTCGCCAGACCTACGAGCAGTACTTC.

The V call is TRBV6-2 or TRBV6-3, the J call TRBJ1-1; D unresolved. CDR3 size: 14 residues. Germline V gene data show CDR1 as MNHEY and CDR2 as SVGEGT. The ends were cut back, 2 bases at V and 8 bases at J, with 15 bases in the middle. In nucleotides, the CDR3 is TGTGCCAGCAGTTACGGTAAATCCGTGGAGGAAGCTTTCTTT. It translates to CASSYGKSVEEAFF.

This clone came up a few times. J is TRBJ1-3 and V is TRBV18, with D possibly matching TRBD1 (5 bases). Trimming took 1 base from V and 4 from J, leaving 14 bases between them. This CDR3 contains 16 residues. CDR1 and CDR2 (germline): KGHSH, LQKENI. CDR3 sequence reads: CASSPHPGEDGNTIYF. The CDR3 nucleotides are TGTGCCAGCTCACCACATCCGGGGGAGGACGGAAACACCATATATTTT.

As for this clone: One end of the junction fails to match germline, which may point to a read error. V and J are TRBV7-7 and TRBJ2-1; no clear D gene. The CDR3 loop spans 13 amino acids. Per germline, CDR1 SSHAT and CDR2 FNYEAQ (reference sequence). The CDR3 spells CASSSSSYNEQFF. The CDR3 DNA reads as TGTGCTAGCAGCAGTAGCTCCTACAATGAGCAGTTCTTC.

The V and J genes are TRBV10-3 and TRBJ2-5; 10 nucleotides line up with TRBD2. V trimming: 6 bases; J trimming: 3 bases; junction bases outside the gene matches: 13. The CDR3 consists of 17 residues. Germline V gene lookup returns CDR1 ENHRY and CDR2 SYGVKD. CDR3 amino acids: CAIRASLAGENEETQYF. The DNA of the CDR3 is TGTGCCATCAGAGCCTCTCTAGCGGGGGAAAACGAAGAGACCCAGTACTTC.

CDR3 sequence: CASSLIPGTGLDEQYF. CDR3 nucleotides: TGTGCCAGCAGCCTGATCCCCGGGACAGGGCTCGACGAGCAGTACTTC. The genes are TRBV28 and TRBJ2-7; 9 nucleotides match TRBD1. CDR3 length: 16 amino acids. The germline V gene encodes CDR1 MDHEN and CDR2 SYDVKM. V shed 6 bases and J 5 bases; nucleotides not matched to a gene: 14.

The chain carries TRBV10-2 and TRBJ2-1, with 16 bases identical to TRBD2. Per germline, CDR1 WSHSY and CDR2 SAAADI. CDR3 size: 20 residues. V lost 8 bases to trimming and J lost 2 bases; unmatched junction nucleotides: 15. CDR3 bases: TGCGCCAGCTCCACCCCCGGGACTAGCGGGAGGGCCGCCCCCTACAATGAGCAGTTCTTC. This encodes CASSTPGTSGRAAPYNEQFF.

The chain combines TRBV28 with TRBJ2-5; D is possibly TRBD2 (6 bases). The V end lost 4 bases, the J end lost 5 bases, and 17 bases lay between the germline ends. The CDR3 loop spans 15 amino acids. CDR1 and CDR2 from the germline V gene are MDHEN and SYDVKM. Written as DNA, the CDR3 is TGTGCCAGCAGTTCGCCCGGGACTTCACGGGAGACCCAGTACTTC. Translated, it gives CASSSPGTSRETQYF.

The V gene is TRBV7-2, the J gene TRBJ1-4; possible D gene TRBD1, 5 bases. V was shortened by 6 bases and J by 3 bases, with 17 bases between the two germline ends. Per the germline V gene, CDR1 is SGHTA and CDR2 is FQGNSA. The CDR3 sequence is 16 residues long. The CDR3 loop reads CASREGIGRANEKLFF. CDR3 coding DNA: TGTGCCAGCAGGGAGGGGATAGGGCGGGCTAATGAAAAACTGTTTTTT.